A single sample is the source of the 23 T cell receptor beta chains below, sequenced in a study of blood T cell repertoires in COVID-19. The protocol was immunoSEQ multiplex PCR, while the TCRdb copy is restricted to in-frame clones and leaves out a portion. The sample carries 320,000 or so clones, 85% recorded once. Sequencing input: PBMCs or T cells enriched from blood (not recorded which). Receptor source: a woman in her twenties or thirties who had been exposed to COVID-19.

The CDR3 coding sequence is TGCAGCGTTGCGACTATAGAGGCAGCTTTCTTT. It yields the protein CSVATIEAAFF. The rearrangement joins TRBV29-1 to TRBJ1-1; D is uncertain. Germline-derived CDR1 and CDR2 are SQVTM and ANQGSEA. The V end lost 4 bases, the J end lost 10 bases, and 13 bases lay between the germline ends. The CDR3 length is 11 residues.

The chain recombines TRBV4-1 with TRBJ2-7; 7 nucleotides align to TRBD1. Trimming took 1 base from V and 1 from J; bases not matched to a gene: 7. Per the germline V gene, CDR1 is MGHRA and CDR2 is YSYEKL. CDR3 size: 16 residues. As DNA, the CDR3 is TGCGCCAGCAGCCAAGGCGTGGGGACAGCTTCCTACGAGCAGTACTTC. Its translation: CASSQGVGTASYEQYF.

The chain uses TRBV9 and TRBJ1-1; D remains ambiguous. The germline V gene encodes CDR1 SGDLS and CDR2 YYNGEE. The V gene lost 1 base and the J gene lost 1 base, with 5 bases spanning the gap. This CDR3 region has 13 residues. Here the CDR3 DNA reads TGTGCCAGCAGCGTATCCAGGAACACTGAAGCTTTCTTT. Residues: CASSVSRNTEAFF.

This chain joins TRBV2 and TRBJ1-6; 7 bases match TRBD1. Per the germline V gene, CDR1 is SNHLY and CDR2 is FYNNEI. This CDR3 has 14 amino acids. The DNA for the CDR3 is TGTGCGGGACAAGGGACAGCCCGCTATTCACCCCTCCACTTT. Translation: CAGQGTARYSPLHF.

V gene TRBV4-3 combines with J gene TRBJ2-7; D uncertain. The CDR3 is 13 residues long. CDR1 LGHNA and CDR2 YSLEER come from the germline V gene. V lost 0 bases and J 4 bases, leaving 7 bases between the germline ends. The CDR3 here is CASSQDSKYEQYF. CDR3 nucleotide sequence: TGCGCCAGCAGCCAAGATTCTAAATACGAGCAGTACTTC.

This rearrangement joins TRBV28 to TRBJ1-1, with D possibly being TRBD1 (6 bases). The CDR3 length is 16 residues. V lost 6 bases and J lost 0, with 17 bases in between. Germline V gives CDR1 MDHEN, CDR2 SYDVKM. CDR3 in DNA: TGTGCCAGCAGCCCAAGGGGGGGACTAGTGAACACTGAAGCTTTCTTT. It yields the protein CASSPRGGLVNTEAFF.

The V gene is TRBV28, the J gene TRBJ1-5; 9 nucleotides agree with TRBD1. Germline V gene lookup returns CDR1 MDHEN and CDR2 SYDVKM. The CDR3 runs 14 residues. Losses at the gene ends were 6 bases for V and 7 bases for J; bases not matched to a gene: 7. This chain's CDR3 is CASSPSTGGQPQHF. The CDR3 DNA follows: TGTGCCAGCAGCCCATCGACAGGGGGACAGCCCCAGCATTTT.

This sequence joins TRBV19 and TRBJ2-2; 8 bases agree with TRBD1. The CDR3 runs to 14 residues. The germline V gene encodes CDR1 LNHDA and CDR2 SQIVND (reference sequence). The junction had 3 bases not matched to a gene; V was cut back by 3 bases and J by 6 bases. The CDR3 here is CASSIPGQAGELFF. Written as DNA, the CDR3 is TGTGCCAGTAGTATTCCGGGACAGGCCGGGGAGCTGTTTTTT. The full variable domain, in which reference TRBV19 and TRBJ2-2 provide the parts outside the CDR3, is DGGITQSPKYLFRKEGQNVTLSCEQNLNHDAMYWYRQDPGQGLRLIYYSQIVNDFQKGDIAEGYSVSREKKESFPLTVTSAQKNPTAFYLCASSIPGQAGELFFGEGSRLTVL.

The CDR3 sequence: CASSSQTKNTGELFF. In DNA form, the CDR3 reads TGTGCCAGCAGTTCTCAGACTAAAAACACCGGGGAGCTGTTTTTT. The chain has TRBV6-5 and TRBJ2-2, with D possibly TRBD2 on 5 matching bases. Trimming stripped 4 bases from V and 2 bases from J, with 11 bases between. The CDR3 totals 15 residues. The germline gives CDR1 MNHEY, CDR2 SVGAGI.

This clone was seen a handful of times. The V call is TRBV7-2, the J call TRBJ2-3; 13 bases are a match to TRBD2. The CDR3 is 19 amino acids. J lost 0 bases, V lost 5 bases, and 11 bases had no gene match. The germline V gene has CDR1 SGHTA and CDR2 FQGNSA. CDR3 DNA: TGTGCCAGCAGCGGATACGGACTAGCGGGGGACCCCAGCACAGATACGCAGTATTTT. This translates into CASSGYGLAGDPSTDTQYF.

The chain couples TRBV19 to TRBJ2-1; no reliable D call. The CDR3 is 16 amino acids. Trimming removed 3 bases from V and 0 bases from J, with 12 bases in between. Germline CDR1 LNHDA, CDR2 SQIVND (reference sequence). DNA for the CDR3: TGTGCCAGTAGTATCTCCGACATAAGCTCCTACAATGAGCAGTTCTTC. It yields the protein CASSISDISSYNEQFF.

The V and J genes are TRBV19 and TRBJ1-1; D not resolved. CDR1 and CDR2 from the germline V gene are LNHDA and SQIVND (reference sequence). With 4 bases removed from V and 1 base from J, the gap between germline ends came to 4 bases. There are 12 residues in the CDR3. CDR3 sequence: CASSKRNTEAFF. In DNA form, the CDR3 reads TGTGCCAGTAGTAAGAGGAACACTGAAGCTTTCTTT. Using reference TRBV19 and TRBJ1-1 for the parts outside the CDR3, the full variable domain is DGGITQSPKYLFRKEGQNVTLSCEQNLNHDAMYWYRQDPGQGLRLIYYSQIVNDFQKGDIAEGYSVSREKKESFPLTVTSAQKNPTAFYLCASSKRNTEAFFGQGTRLTVV.

The CDR3 here is CASSESGGLYGYTF. CDR3 DNA sequence: TGTGCCAGCAGTGAATCGGGGGGGCTCTATGGCTACACCTTC. The chain employs TRBV2 and TRBJ1-2; tentative D call: TRBD1 (6 bases). Germline V gene data show CDR1 as SNHLY and CDR2 as FYNNEI. The CDR3 runs 14 residues. The germline V and J ends were trimmed by 2 bases and 4 bases, with 11 bases remaining between them.

The chain has TRBV4-2 and TRBJ1-5; TRBD1 aligns across 10 bases. CDR1 and CDR2 from the germline V gene are LGHNA and YNFKEQ. V lost 2 bases to trimming and J lost 4 bases; unmatched junction nucleotides: 5. The CDR3 loop spans 16 amino acids. CDR3 nucleotide sequence: TGTGCCAGCAGCCAATCCTGGACAGGGGGGAATCAGCCCCAGCATTTT. As protein: CASSQSWTGGNQPQHF.

This clone was counted once. CDR3 region: CASSFPGAETQYF. The CDR3 DNA follows: TGCGCCAGCAGCTTTCCAGGTGCGGAGACCCAGTACTTC. The chain is built from TRBV5-1 and TRBJ2-5; the D is unclear. Germline CDR1 reads SGHRS; CDR2 reads YFSETQ. This CDR3 comprises 13 residues. V shed 2 bases and J shed 5 bases, with 10 bases lying between them. The full variable domain, in which reference TRBV5-1 and TRBJ2-5 provide the parts outside the CDR3, is KAGVTQTPRYLIKTRGQQVTLSCSPISGHRSVSWYQQTPGQGLQFLFEYFSETQRNKGNFPGRFSGRQFSNSRSEMNVSTLELGDSALYLCASSFPGAETQYFGPGTRLLVL.

This chain uses TRBV27 with TRBJ2-2; D remains ambiguous. Trimming took off 0 bases at V and 3 bases at J, with 8 bases between the two ends. Germline V lookup: CDR1 MNHEY, CDR2 SMNVEV (reference sequence). The CDR3 contains 15 residues. CDR3 DNA: TGTGCCAGCAGTTTATCGGGCAGCTACACCGGGGAGCTGTTTTTT. It codes for CASSLSGSYTGELFF.

The gene calls are TRBV15 and TRBJ1-1; weak D call: TRBD1 (5 bases). From germline, CDR1 is LNHNV and CDR2 YYDKDF (reference sequence). The CDR3 contains 14 residues. V gave up 1 base and J gave up 0 bases, with 6 bases separating them. The CDR3 here is CATSRGQMNTEAFF. CDR3 coding DNA: TGTGCCACCAGCAGAGGACAGATGAACACTGAAGCTTTCTTT.

The V and J genes are TRBV6-5 and TRBJ1-1, with D perhaps TRBD1 (5 bases). V gave up 6 bases and J gave up 7 bases, with 6 bases separating them. CDR1 is MNHEY and CDR2 is SVGAGI in the germline V gene. The CDR3 loop spans 10 amino acids. CDR3 region: CASRGGEAFF. The CDR3 DNA is TGTGCCAGCAGGGGGGGTGAAGCTTTCTTT.

The gene calls are TRBV2 and TRBJ2-7, with 7 bases fitting TRBD2. V shed 6 bases and J 2 bases; nucleotides not matched to a gene: 10. CDR1 SNHLY and CDR2 FYNNEI come from the germline V gene. CDR3 length: 15 residues. The CDR3 nucleotides read TGTGCCAGCAGCACGGCGGGACTATTAACCTACGAGCAGTACTTC. Translated: CASSTAGLLTYEQYF.

The chain has TRBV28 and TRBJ2-7; a possible D gene is TRBD1 (5 bases). Germline V lookup: CDR1 MDHEN, CDR2 SYDVKM. V was clipped by 4 bases and J by 3 bases, with 19 bases between them. The CDR3 is made up of 16 amino acids. CDR3 sequence: CASSSGNLTPYYEQYF. CDR3 DNA sequence: TGTGCCAGCAGTTCAGGGAACCTAACCCCTTACTACGAGCAGTACTTC. Complete variable domain (other parts from reference TRBV28 and TRBJ2-7): DVKVTQSSRYLVKRTGEKVFLECVQDMDHENMFWYRQDPGLGLRLIYFSYDVKMKEKGDIPEGYSVSREKKERFSLILESASTNQTSMYLCASSSGNLTPYYEQYFGPGTRLTVT.

This rearrangement joins TRBV19 to TRBJ1-1; D not certain. Trimming cost V 3 bases and J 4 bases, with 9 bases left between them. The germline V gene has CDR1 LNHDA and CDR2 SQIVND (reference sequence). The CDR3 extends over 13 amino acids. CDR3 sequence reads: CASSIPPGTEAFF. In nucleotides, the CDR3 is TGTGCCAGTAGTATCCCTCCCGGCACTGAAGCTTTCTTT.

The chain uses TRBV29-1 and TRBJ1-2, with TRBD1 matching 7 bases. The V and J ends lost 6 bases and 7 bases, in that order; junction bases with no gene match: 8. Germline assignment: CDR1 SQVTM and CDR2 ANQGSEA. This CDR3 region has 12 residues. CDR3 loop: CSVYSGDSGYTF. The CDR3 nucleotides read TGCAGCGTATATAGCGGGGACAGTGGCTACACCTTC.

The chain employs TRBV28 and TRBJ1-4; 7 bases line up with TRBD1. The CDR3 has 15 residues. CDR1 is MDHEN, CDR2 SYDVKM, per germline. The trim removed 8 bases at V and 4 bases at J, leaving 10 bases unmatched. DNA for the CDR3: TGTGCCAGCCGGCAGGGGGGACCACTTAATGAAAAACTGTTTTTT. Protein: CASRQGGPLNEKLFF.